This is a list of T cell receptor beta chains from one sample in a study of T cells in Graves' hyperthyroidism and ophthalmopathy. TCRdb fed the multiplex PCR reads into MiXCR, producing one record per CDR3 protein. The table records around 580,000 distinct CDR3 sequences, about 43% of them present only once. Sequencing was carried out using peripheral blood or thyroid tissue (not recorded which). All receptors come from a woman aged 18-29 years with Graves' hyperthyroidism. Each CDR3 is given with its conserved first and last residue. The D gene is left open where the match is weak. Only some rows state a clone size, as once, few, many or a class for expanded clones.

V gene: TRBV7-2
clone size: .
J gene: TRBJ2-5
D gene: TRBD2
CDR3 protein: CASSLALAGNRGHPKETQYF
CDR3 DNA: TGTGCCAGCAGCTTAGCACTAGCGGGAAATCGAGGCCATCCCAAGGAGACCCAGTACTTC

V gene: TRBV9
clone size: many
J gene: TRBJ2-2
D gene: .
CDR3 protein: CASSSRNTGELFF
CDR3 DNA: TGTGCCAGCAGCTCTCGGAACACCGGGGAGCTGTTTTTT

V gene: TRBV20-1
clone size: many
J gene: TRBJ2-7
D gene: .
CDR3 protein: CSARVFYEQYF
CDR3 DNA: TGCAGTGCTAGAGTTTTCTACGAGCAGTACTTC

V gene: TRBV2
clone size: .
J gene: TRBJ1-6
D gene: TRBD1
CDR3 protein: CASSGQGSAPLHF
CDR3 DNA: TGTGCCAGCAGTGGACAGGGGAGCGCACCCCTCCACTTT

V gene: TRBV24-1
clone size: many
J gene: TRBJ1-4
D gene: .
CDR3 protein: CATMDSTNEKLFF
CDR3 DNA: TGTGCCACCATGGACTCAACTAATGAAAAACTGTTTTTT

V gene: TRBV5-1
clone size: many
J gene: TRBJ2-7
D gene: .
CDR3 protein: CASSLGVSYEQYF
CDR3 DNA: TGCGCCAGCAGCTTGGGGGTCTCCTACGAGCAGTACTTC

V gene: TRBV7-9
clone size: .
J gene: TRBJ2-3
D gene: .
CDR3 protein: CASSSRRAESTDTQYF
CDR3 DNA: TGTGCCAGCAGCTCCCGGCGGGCAGAGAGCACAGATACGCAGTATTTT

V gene: TRBV12-3/TRBV12-4
clone size: many
J gene: TRBJ2-7
D gene: TRBD2
CDR3 protein: CASSLGAGVEYF
CDR3 DNA: TGTGCCAGCAGTTTAGGAGCGGGAGTTGAGTACTTC

V gene: TRBV20-1
clone size: many
J gene: TRBJ2-7
D gene: TRBD2
CDR3 protein: CSAPSGLAVNSYEQYF
CDR3 DNA: TGCAGTGCTCCTTCAGGACTAGCGGTTAACTCCTACGAGCAGTACTTC

V gene: TRBV24-1
clone size: .
J gene: TRBJ2-5
D gene: .
CDR3 protein: CATSDPGATADQPQYF
CDR3 DNA: TGTGCCACCAGTGATCCGGGGGCTACGGCAGATCAGCCCCAGTACTTC

V gene: TRBV12-3/TRBV12-4
clone size: .
J gene: TRBJ1-5
D gene: TRBD1
CDR3 protein: CASSLGDRGNSNQPQHF
CDR3 DNA: TGTGCCAGCAGTTTGGGGGACAGAGGGAATAGCAATCAGCCCCAGCATTTT

V gene: TRBV7-9
clone size: many
J gene: TRBJ2-7
D gene: .
CDR3 protein: CASSPPGAYYEQYF
CDR3 DNA: TGTGCCAGCAGCCCGCCAGGAGCCTACTACGAGCAGTACTTC

V gene: TRBV18
clone size: .
J gene: TRBJ1-1
D gene: TRBD1
CDR3 protein: CASSPLDRATDTEAFF
CDR3 DNA: TGTGCCAGCTCACCCCTCGACAGGGCCACGGACACTGAAGCTTTCTTT

V gene: TRBV11-3
clone size: many
J gene: TRBJ2-7
D gene: .
CDR3 protein: CASSLGGLEGPDEQYF
CDR3 DNA: TGTGCCAGCAGCTTAGGGGGACTCGAGGGCCCTGACGAGCAGTACTTC

V gene: TRBV6-5
clone size: many
J gene: TRBJ2-7
D gene: TRBD1
CDR3 protein: CASSYYGQAAYEQYF
CDR3 DNA: TGTGCCAGCAGTTATTACGGACAGGCGGCCTACGAGCAGTACTTC

V gene: TRBV5-1
clone size: many
J gene: TRBJ2-2
D gene: .
CDR3 protein: CASSLESSFRELFF
CDR3 DNA: TGCGCCAGCAGCTTGGAGTCTAGCTTCCGGGAGCTGTTTTTT

V gene: TRBV20-1
clone size: many
J gene: TRBJ1-1
D gene: .
CDR3 protein: CSARKGSGWVSNEAFF
CDR3 DNA: TGCAGTGCTAGAAAAGGATCAGGGTGGGTTAGTAATGAAGCTTTCTTT

V gene: TRBV24-1
clone size: .
J gene: TRBJ2-5
D gene: TRBD2
CDR3 protein: CATSDHRDYRETQYF
CDR3 DNA: TGTGCCACCAGTGATCATCGGGACTACCGAGAGACCCAGTACTTC

V gene: TRBV11-2
clone size: few
J gene: TRBJ1-2
D gene: .
CDR3 protein: CASSRGTSGRNYGYTF
CDR3 DNA: TGTGCCAGCAGCCGTGGGACATCAGGACGTAACTATGGCTACACCTTC

V gene: TRBV13
clone size: .
J gene: TRBJ2-2
D gene: .
CDR3 protein: CASSFGRGDGELFF
CDR3 DNA: TGTGCCAGCAGCTTCGGCAGGGGGGACGGGGAGCTGTTTTTT

V gene: TRBV7-2
clone size: .
J gene: TRBJ1-5
D gene: .
CDR3 protein: CASSFDGLTSGLTNQPQHF
CDR3 DNA: TGTGCCAGCAGCTTCGACGGCCTGACTTCGGGGTTGACAAATCAGCCCCAGCATTTT

V gene: TRBV20-1
clone size: .
J gene: TRBJ2-5
D gene: TRBD1
CDR3 protein: CSASYRGETQYF
CDR3 DNA: TGCAGTGCTAGTTACAGGGGTGAGACCCAGTACTTC

V gene: TRBV6-6
clone size: .
J gene: TRBJ1-1
D gene: .
CDR3 protein: CASSYSTPRAEAFF
CDR3 DNA: TGTGCCAGCAGTTACTCGACCCCCAGGGCTGAAGCTTTCTTT

V gene: TRBV7-2
clone size: .
J gene: TRBJ1-4
D gene: .
CDR3 protein: CASPRVDEKLFF
CDR3 DNA: TGTGCCAGCCCCAGGGTGGATGAAAAACTGTTTTTT

V gene: TRBV7-9
clone size: .
J gene: TRBJ2-1
D gene: TRBD2
CDR3 protein: CASSFPRGRPYNEQFF
CDR3 DNA: TGTGCCAGCAGCTTCCCTCGCGGGAGACCCTACAATGAGCAGTTCTTC

V gene: TRBV2
clone size: .
J gene: TRBJ1-6
D gene: .
CDR3 protein: CASSPGQGRDEENSPLHF
CDR3 DNA: TGTGCCAGCAGTCCGGGACAAGGGCGGGACGAGGAGAATTCACCCCTCCACTTT

V gene: TRBV11-2
clone size: .
J gene: TRBJ2-7
D gene: .
CDR3 protein: CASSLVLERYEQYF
CDR3 DNA: TGTGCCAGCAGCTTAGTCTTAGAAAGGTACGAGCAGTACTTC

V gene: TRBV29-1
clone size: once
J gene: TRBJ1-5
D gene: .
CDR3 protein: CSSPSPGSGQPQHF
CDR3 DNA: TGCAGCAGTCCCTCCCCAGGGTCCGGTCAGCCCCAGCATTTT

V gene: TRBV10-1
clone size: many
J gene: TRBJ2-7
D gene: TRBD2
CDR3 protein: CASSESGVGGFEQYF
CDR3 DNA: TGCGCCAGCAGTGAGTCGGGGGTGGGGGGGTTCGAGCAGTACTTC

V gene: TRBV15
clone size: many
J gene: TRBJ1-4
D gene: .
CDR3 protein: CATSRVREVNEKLFF
CDR3 DNA: TGTGCCACCAGCAGAGTGAGGGAGGTTAATGAAAAACTGTTTTTT

V gene: TRBV6-5
clone size: once
J gene: TRBJ1-2
D gene: TRBD1
CDR3 protein: CASREGTGHYGYTF
CDR3 DNA: TGTGCCAGCAGAGAGGGGACAGGGCATTATGGCTACACCTTC

V gene: TRBV7-9
clone size: many
J gene: TRBJ2-1
D gene: TRBD2
CDR3 protein: CASSRGSSGRWYNEQFF
CDR3 DNA: TGTGCCAGCAGCAGGGGAAGCAGCGGGAGGTGGTACAATGAGCAGTTCTTC

V gene: TRBV5-6
clone size: .
J gene: TRBJ1-4
D gene: TRBD1
CDR3 protein: CASGQGRWGEKLFF
CDR3 DNA: TGTGCCAGCGGACAGGGGAGATGGGGTGAAAAACTGTTTTTT

V gene: TRBV7-3
clone size: .
J gene: TRBJ1-2
D gene: .
CDR3 protein: CASSPDTGGGGGYTF
CDR3 DNA: TGTGCCAGCAGCCCTGACACCGGGGGCGGGGGTGGCTACACCTTC

V gene: TRBV5-1
clone size: .
J gene: TRBJ1-1
D gene: .
CDR3 protein: CASSLARVTNEAFF
CDR3 DNA: TGCGCCAGCAGCTTGGCCCGGGTGACTAATGAAGCTTTCTTT

V gene: TRBV2
clone size: .
J gene: TRBJ2-1
D gene: .
CDR3 protein: CAMPGLENHNEQFF
CDR3 DNA: TGTGCCATGCCGGGACTCGAAAACCACAATGAGCAGTTCTTC

V gene: TRBV29-1
clone size: .
J gene: TRBJ1-3
D gene: TRBD1
CDR3 protein: CSVGQGGDYTIYF
CDR3 DNA: TGCAGCGTGGGACAGGGTGGGGACTACACCATATATTTT

V gene: TRBV11-2
clone size: .
J gene: TRBJ1-1
D gene: .
CDR3 protein: CASSLVGGTPTGTEAFF
CDR3 DNA: TGTGCCAGCAGCTTAGTAGGCGGCACACCGACTGGGACTGAAGCTTTCTTT